The present TCR beta chain was sequenced within a study of control samples from healthy donors and cancer patients (dated by TCRdb to the early 2020s). CDR1 and CDR2 (MDHEN, SYDVKM) derive from the germline V gene. V and J are truncated by 2 bases and 4 bases respectively, leaving an intervening sequence of 9 bases. Measured from the cysteine to the phenylalanine, the CDR3 is 13 residues long. Only the CDR3 part of the read is kept: 39 bases, read in frame from the first base. Notes on this clone: It has no known antigen specificity. Base qualities are missing; no much larger clone stands one base away.

Library method: the immunoSEQ multiplex PCR assay. Drawn from immuneACCESS, this table holds only the in-frame rearrangements with V and J called that TCRdb kept. Clones are partly lost; checked studies trace under half to an unresolved V gene and leave the rest unexplained. Across this sample there are 150,000 to 180,000 clones, with roughly 94% seen only once. The ten largest clones capture approximately 6% of the sample. The sequence links TRBV28 to TRBJ2-7; the D gene assignment is ambiguous. The sequencing sample was made of blood. The TCR originated in a middle-aged man in good health. The CDR3 protein: CASSLRTIYEQYF. The nucleotides read TGTGCCAGCAGTTTAAGGACCATATACGAGCAGTACTTC.